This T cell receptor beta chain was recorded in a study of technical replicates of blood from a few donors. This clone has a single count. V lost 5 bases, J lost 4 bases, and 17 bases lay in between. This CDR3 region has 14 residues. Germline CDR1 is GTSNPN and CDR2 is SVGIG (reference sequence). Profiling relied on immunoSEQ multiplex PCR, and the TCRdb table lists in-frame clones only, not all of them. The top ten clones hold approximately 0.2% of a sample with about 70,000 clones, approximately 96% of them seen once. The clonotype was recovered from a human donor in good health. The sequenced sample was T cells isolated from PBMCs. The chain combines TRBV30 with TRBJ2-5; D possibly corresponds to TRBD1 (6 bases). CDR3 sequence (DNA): TGTGCCTGGGCCCTCGTGACAGGTGGAGAGACCCAGTACTTC. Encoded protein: CAWALVTGGETQYF.